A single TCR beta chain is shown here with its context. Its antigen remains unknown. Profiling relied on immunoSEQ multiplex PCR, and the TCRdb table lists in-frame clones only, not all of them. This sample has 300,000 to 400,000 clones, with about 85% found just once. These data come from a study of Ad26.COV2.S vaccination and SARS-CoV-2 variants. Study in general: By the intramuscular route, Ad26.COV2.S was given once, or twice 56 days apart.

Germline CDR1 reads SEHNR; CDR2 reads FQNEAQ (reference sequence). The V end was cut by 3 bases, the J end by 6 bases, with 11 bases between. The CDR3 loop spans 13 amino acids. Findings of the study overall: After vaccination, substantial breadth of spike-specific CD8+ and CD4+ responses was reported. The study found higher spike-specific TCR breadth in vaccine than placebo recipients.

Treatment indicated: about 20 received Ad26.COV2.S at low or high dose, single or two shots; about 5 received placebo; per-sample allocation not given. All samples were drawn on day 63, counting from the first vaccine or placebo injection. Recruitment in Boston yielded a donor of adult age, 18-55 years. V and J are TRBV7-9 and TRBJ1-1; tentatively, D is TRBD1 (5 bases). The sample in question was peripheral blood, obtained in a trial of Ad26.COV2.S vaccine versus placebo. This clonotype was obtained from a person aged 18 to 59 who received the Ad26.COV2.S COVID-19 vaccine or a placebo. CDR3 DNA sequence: TGTGCCAGCAGCTTGTCAGGGCGACCTGAAGCTTTCTTT. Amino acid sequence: CASSLSGRPEAFF.